This T cell receptor beta chain originates from a study of T cells after yellow fever vaccination. This CDR3 contains 13 residues. Germline trimming cut 2 bases from V and 5 bases from J; bases unmatched to any gene: 1. Findings of the study overall: Few clonotypes appeared in both CD4 and CD8 compartments.

TCRdb re-analysed the 5' RACE reads in MiXCR, keeping a single row per CDR3 protein. Here the sample spans about 340,000 distinct CDR3 sequences, about 8.7% being singletons. There are many counts of this clonotype. Its antigen is unknown. The sample consisted of PBMCs, taken on the day of the first yellow fever vaccination. The clonotype was recovered from a man aged 18 to 35 who received the YFV17D yellow fever vaccine. This sequence joins TRBV12-3 or TRBV12-4 and TRBJ1-2, with 8 bases matching TRBD1. CDR3 protein: CASSLNRGYGYTF. The DNA for the CDR3 is TGTGCCAGCAGTTTAAACAGGGGGTATGGCTACACCTTC.